This record looks at one T cell receptor (beta chain) sequence and its context. Its antigen remains unknown. This record comes from a study of post-analysis software for immune sequencing data. Overall study findings and caveats: Included in a set of about five TRBV segments more frequent in patients than controls were TRBV5-6, TRBV5-1 and TRBV20-1. Under the F measure, samples that were prepared in one batch clustered strongly together. In multiple sclerosis, normalized Chao1 diversity was significantly below that of controls.

The germline V gene encodes CDR1 KGHSH and CDR2 LQKENI. Between the trimmed V and J ends, which lost 4 bases and 5 bases, there was a span of 27 bases. There are 18 residues in the CDR3. Unique molecular identifiers featured in each of the TCR beta cDNA libraries. A single record per CDR3 protein comes from TCRdb applying MiXCR to the PCR reads. The sample lists approximately 570,000 distinct CDR3 sequences, about 44% occurring once. The source of this sequence is a girl aged 10 to 17 with multiple sclerosis. This chain joins TRBV18 and TRBJ2-7; D may be TRBD1 (5 bases). Sequencing was carried out using blood. In DNA, the CDR3 is TGTGCCAGCTCACTCGCAGGGCGATGGGGCTTCTTTCCGAACGAGCAGTACTTC. Encoded protein: CASSLAGRWGFFPNEQYF.